The next 27 T cell receptor beta chains were all read from a single sample in a study of blood T cell repertoires in COVID-19. Produced via immunoSEQ multiplex PCR; TCRdb's table is partial and in-frame only. Of about 81,000 clones detected, 91% appear once; the ten largest clones hold under 2%. The material sequenced was peripheral blood. The receptors come from a woman aged 45-60 years in a cohort sampled during active COVID-19.

The CDR3 DNA reads TGCGCCAGCAGCGGACAGGGGGGAAACATTCAGTACTTC. Protein: CASSGQGGNIQYF. The V call is TRBV5-1, the J call TRBJ2-4, with 10 positions matching TRBD1. This CDR3 comprises 13 residues. Losses at the gene ends were 4 bases for V and 6 bases for J; bases not matched to a gene: 1. CDR1 SGHRS and CDR2 YFSETQ come from the germline V gene.

The V and J genes are TRBV29-1 and TRBJ2-1; D is possibly TRBD1 (6 bases). V gave up 6 bases and J gave up 10 bases, with 19 bases separating them. In germline, CDR1 is SQVTM, CDR2 ANQGSEA. The CDR3 runs to 13 residues. This CDR3 is CSVNYRVAGEQFF. The CDR3 coding sequence is TGCAGCGTCAATTACAGGGTTGCCGGGGAGCAGTTCTTC.

This chain links TRBV7-2 with TRBJ1-2, with 7 bases that match TRBD1. The CDR3 runs 17 residues. Trimming took 2 bases from V and 3 from J; bases not matched to a gene: 12. CDR1 SGHTA and CDR2 FQGNSA come from the germline V gene. CDR3 nucleotide sequence: TGTGCCAGCAGCTTACCCATCCGCCCAGGGGGTGACTATGGCTACACCTTC. Translated: CASSLPIRPGGDYGYTF.

The gene calls are TRBV27 and TRBJ2-7, with 8 bases fitting TRBD1. The CDR3 sequence is 15 residues long. V lost 7 bases, J lost 7 bases, and 15 bases stayed unmatched. CDR1 is MNHEY, CDR2 SMNVEV, per germline (reference sequence). The CDR3 spells CASMSRTGFMTEQYF. Here the CDR3 DNA reads TGTGCCAGCATGTCGCGGACAGGGTTTATGACAGAGCAGTACTTC.

Here the CDR3 reads CATSRDRSDGQKFF. DNA for the CDR3: TGTGCCACCAGCAGAGATCGGAGTGACGGACAGAAGTTCTTC. V usage is TRBV15 and J usage is TRBJ2-1, with D possibly being TRBD1 (6 bases). The CDR3 consists of 14 residues. Germline values: CDR1 LNHNV, CDR2 YYDKDF (reference sequence). Trimming stripped 0 bases from V and 14 bases from J, with 17 bases between.

This clone was counted once. V gene TRBV28 combines with J gene TRBJ2-7; 7 positions agree with TRBD2. Trimming took 3 bases from V and 6 from J; bases not matched to a gene: 5. From germline, CDR1 is MDHEN and CDR2 SYDVKM. This CDR3 contains 13 residues. CDR3 sequence: CASSLNGLGEQYF. The CDR3 bases are TGTGCCAGCAGTTTGAATGGACTAGGCGAGCAGTACTTC.

This chain uses TRBV6-6 with TRBJ1-4; TRBD1 aligns across 7 bases. The V gene's germline CDR1 is MNHNY and CDR2 SVGAGI (reference sequence). J lost 8 bases, V lost 8 bases, and 8 bases had no gene match. The CDR3 covers 13 residues. The CDR3 loop reads CASSKGAREKLFF. As DNA, the CDR3 is TGTGCCAGCTCGAAGGGGGCGAGGGAAAAACTGTTTTTT.

The rearrangement joins TRBV5-5 to TRBJ1-1; D unclear. Trimming removed 0 bases from V and 0 bases from J, with 12 bases in between. CDR3 size: 16 residues. Germline V gene data show CDR1 as SGHKS and CDR2 as YYEKEE (reference sequence). The CDR3 coding sequence is TGTGCCAGCAGCTTGGAAGTGGGGAGCATGAACACTGAAGCTTTCTTT. Its protein product is CASSLEVGSMNTEAFF.

The rearrangement links TRBV7-9 to TRBJ1-2; possibly TRBD1 for D (5 bases). CDR1 and CDR2 from the germline V gene are SEHNR and FQNEAQ (reference sequence). Trimming stripped 4 bases from V and 5 bases from J, with 14 bases between. The CDR3 runs 14 residues. The CDR3 DNA sequence: TGTGCCAGCAGCTACCCCGGGACTCCATATGGCTACACCTTC. It encodes CASSYPGTPYGYTF. Full variable domain (remainder filled in from reference TRBV7-9 and TRBJ1-2): DTGVSQNPRHKITKRGQNVTFRCDPISEHNRLYWYRQTLGQGPEFLTYFQNEAQLEKSRLLSDRFSAERPKGSFSTLEIQRTEQGDSAMYLCASSYPGTPYGYTFGSGTRLTVV.

This chain links TRBV3-1 (or the pseudogene TRBV3-2) with TRBJ2-1, with 7 bases fitting TRBD1. Unmatched junction bases numbered 4, after V lost 6 bases and J lost 8 bases. From germline, CDR1 is LGHDT and CDR2 YNNKEL (reference sequence). CDR3 size: 12 residues. The CDR3 protein is CASSRQGHEQFF. DNA of the CDR3: TGTGCCAGCAGTCGACAGGGACATGAGCAGTTCTTC.

This rearrangement joins TRBV6-5 to TRBJ2-4; TRBD1 might be the D (5 bases). Germline V gene lookup returns CDR1 MNHEY and CDR2 SVGAGI. V lost 4 bases, J lost 1 base, and 11 bases lay in between. The CDR3 is 15 amino acids. CDR3 nucleotides: TGTGCCAGCAGTTCCTTCAGGGCGGCCAAAAACATTCAGTACTTC. Amino acids: CASSSFRAAKNIQYF.

This chain joins TRBV4-2 and TRBJ2-1, with 8 positions matching TRBD1. Trimming took 4 bases from V and 3 from J; bases not matched to a gene: 11. CDR3 length: 17 amino acids. Per the germline V gene, CDR1 is LGHNA and CDR2 is YNFKEQ. The DNA for the CDR3 is TGTGCCAGCAGCCTTTTCACGGACAGGGACAGCTACAATGAGCAGTTCTTC. Translated, it gives CASSLFTDRDSYNEQFF.

CDR3 sequence: CASSLQGASTDTQYF. CDR3 coding DNA: TGCGCCAGCAGCCTCCAGGGGGCTAGCACAGATACGCAGTATTTT. The chain links TRBV5-1 to TRBJ2-3, with 8 bases aligning to TRBD1. This CDR3 comprises 15 residues. V lost 4 bases and J lost 0; bases outside the gene matches: 4. Looked up from germline, CDR1 is SGHRS and CDR2 is YFSETQ.

The rearrangement uses TRBV7-2 and TRBJ2-7; possible D gene TRBD1, 6 bases. The CDR3 loop spans 13 amino acids. CDR1 is SGHTA, CDR2 FQGNSA, per germline. The V and J ends lost 3 bases and 9 bases respectively, with 15 bases between them. The DNA of the CDR3 is TGTGCCAGCAGCTTGGGGGCCGGAAACGGGCAGTACTTC. Its translation: CASSLGAGNGQYF. Full variable domain (rest looked up from reference TRBV7-2 and TRBJ2-7): GAGVSQSPSNKVTEKGKDVELRCDPISGHTALYWYRQSLGQGLEFLIYFQGNSAPDKSGLPSDRFSAERTGGSVSTLTIQRTQQEDSAVYLCASSLGAGNGQYFGPGTRLTVT.

The rearrangement uses TRBV5-1 and TRBJ2-3; the D is unclear. Trimming took off 0 bases at V and 8 bases at J, with 16 bases between the two ends. Germline V gene data show CDR1 as SGHRS and CDR2 as YFSETQ. The CDR3 loop spans 15 amino acids. CDR3: CASSLDLAPGSTQYF. For the CDR3, the DNA is TGCGCCAGCAGCTTGGATCTGGCTCCGGGTAGTACGCAGTATTTT.

V gene TRBV6-5 combines with J gene TRBJ2-7, with 7 bases identical to TRBD1. The germline V gene has CDR1 MNHEY and CDR2 SVGAGI. V trimming: 6 bases; J trimming: 4 bases; junction bases outside the gene matches: 12. The length of the CDR3 is 15 residues. CDR3 coding DNA: TGTGCCAGCAGCTCCGGACAGGCGAACGGGTACGAGCAGTACTTC. It yields the protein CASSSGQANGYEQYF.

The rearrangement uses TRBV7-8 and TRBJ2-7; TRBD1 might be the D (6 bases). Germline V lookup: CDR1 SGHVS, CDR2 FQNEAQ. The CDR3 has 15 amino acids. Between the trimmed V and J ends, which lost 1 base and 2 bases, there was a span of 12 bases. The CDR3 region is CASSLDGTPTYEQYF. The CDR3 DNA sequence: TGTGCCAGCAGCTTAGATGGGACACCGACCTACGAGCAGTACTTC.

The CDR3 bases are TGTGCCAGCAGCGTAGCTCCGGGTTCCCGGGAGACCCAGTACTTC. Translation gives CASSVAPGSRETQYF. The chain has TRBV9 and TRBJ2-5; D uncertain. The CDR3 totals 15 residues. The germline V gene encodes CDR1 SGDLS and CDR2 YYNGEE. The V end was cut by 0 bases, the J end by 5 bases, with 14 bases between.

The chain is built from TRBV9 and TRBJ2-1, with D possibly matching TRBD2 (5 bases). The CDR3 totals 13 residues. V gave up 2 bases and J gave up 6 bases, with 9 bases separating them. Per the germline V gene, CDR1 is SGDLS and CDR2 is YYNGEE. In DNA form, the CDR3 reads TGTGCCAGCAGCGTTGGGAGTCTCAATGAGCAGTTCTTC. It specifies CASSVGSLNEQFF.

The chain uses TRBV3-1 (or the pseudogene TRBV3-2) and TRBJ2-1; unclear D gene. The CDR3 sequence is 13 residues long. Germline lookup yields CDR1 LGHDT and CDR2 YNNKEL (reference sequence). Trimming cost V 4 bases and J 4 bases, with 8 bases left between them. The CDR3 DNA reads as TGTGCCAGCAGCCCACGCAGGTACAATGAGCAGTTCTTC. Translation: CASSPRRYNEQFF.

This clone was seen only a few times. Other DNA variants within this sample encode the same CDR3. The V call is TRBV7-9, the J call TRBJ2-7; 10 positions match TRBD2. This CDR3 is built from 14 residues. The ends lost 2 bases at V and 2 bases at J; junction bases unmatched: 0. Germline CDR1 and CDR2: SEHNR and FQNEAQ (reference sequence). The CDR3: CASSLSGRAYEQYF. Here the CDR3 DNA reads TGTGCCAGCAGCTTAAGCGGGAGGGCCTACGAGCAGTACTTC.

The chain joins TRBV7-9 to TRBJ2-7; TRBD2 matches at 12 bases. With V trimmed by 2 bases and J by 5 bases, 13 bases remained unmatched. The length of the CDR3 is 18 residues. Germline CDR1 SEHNR, CDR2 FQNEAQ (reference sequence). The CDR3 loop reads CASSLSRLAGAGRDEQYF. For the CDR3, the DNA is TGTGCCAGCAGCTTATCTCGACTAGCGGGAGCCGGCCGCGACGAGCAGTACTTC.

The chain combines TRBV29-1 with TRBJ1-1; D is possibly TRBD1 (6 bases). With 6 bases removed from V and 0 bases from J, the gap between germline ends came to 8 bases. There are 12 residues in the CDR3. Germline lookup yields CDR1 SQVTM and CDR2 ANQGSEA. CDR3 residues: CSVGQMNTEAFF. For the CDR3, the DNA is TGCAGCGTCGGACAGATGAACACTGAAGCTTTCTTT.

V gene TRBV10-3 combines with J gene TRBJ2-7; 7 bases line up with TRBD2. Losses at the gene ends were 7 bases for V and 5 bases for J; bases not matched to a gene: 8. This CDR3 has 13 amino acids. Looked up from germline, CDR1 is ENHRY and CDR2 is SYGVKD. CDR3: CAIKGGYEDEQYF. The CDR3 coding sequence is TGTGCCATCAAGGGAGGGTATGAGGACGAGCAGTACTTC.

The chain couples TRBV5-4 to TRBJ2-7; 8 positions match TRBD1. V lost 4 bases and J lost 3; bases outside the gene matches: 3. The length of the CDR3 is 13 residues. Germline CDR1 is SGHNT and CDR2 is YYREEE (reference sequence). Here the CDR3 reads CASSGGQGYEQYF. DNA of the CDR3: TGTGCCAGCAGCGGAGGACAGGGCTACGAGCAGTACTTC.

The chain employs TRBV19 and TRBJ1-5, with D possibly matching TRBD1 (6 bases). This CDR3 region has 15 residues. Deletions cut 5 bases from V and 10 bases from J, with 21 bases between. Per germline, CDR1 LNHDA and CDR2 SQIVND (reference sequence). DNA of the CDR3: TGTGCCAGTAGTCCGCGGACAGCCAGCACGTATCCCCAGCATTTT. It specifies CASSPRTASTYPQHF.

V and J are TRBV6-2 or TRBV6-3 and TRBJ2-3, with unresolved D. V was shortened by 0 bases and J by 7 bases, with 14 bases between the two germline ends. The CDR3 is made up of 15 amino acids. Germline CDR1 is MNHEY and CDR2 is SVGEGT. CDR3 amino acids: CASSYSSPVTNTQYF. For the CDR3, the DNA is TGTGCCAGCAGTTACTCCAGCCCAGTGACAAATACGCAGTATTTT.